The rows below give T cell receptor beta chains drawn from one sample of a study of cytotoxic CD8 clonotypes in ibrutinib-treated CLL. Libraries were prepared by immunoSEQ multiplex PCR; TCRdb keeps only in-frame clonotypes and omits some of them. Of over 110,000 clones listed, 85% to 95% are singletons. The sequencing used PBMCs, collected after 12 months of ibrutinib treatment. These receptors originate from a human donor with chronic lymphocytic leukemia. Both conserved end residues are part of each CDR3. D genes are given only for firm matches. Only part of the rows carry a size: once, few, many, or a class if the clone is expanded.

j_call v_call d_call clone_size cdr3_aa cdr3_nt
TRBJ2-1 TRBV7-3 NA NA CASSFHGREQFF TGTGCCAGCAGCTTCCATGGAAGGGAGCAGTTCTTC
TRBJ2-7 TRBV28 TRBD2 NA CASSLFGAGVPLLGQYF TGTGCCAGCAGTTTATTTGGAGCGGGAGTTCCCCTTTTAGGGCAGTACTTC
TRBJ1-2 TRBV19 TRBD1 NA CASSFRGLNYGYTF TGTGCCAGTAGTTTCAGGGGGCTTAACTATGGCTACACCTTC
TRBJ2-7 TRBV21-1 NA NA CASSRPGQASLYEQYF TGTGCCAGCAGCAGACCGGGACAGGCGAGCCTATACGAGCAGTACTTC
TRBJ1-2 TRBV6-6 NA NA CASTLPTTGEDGYTF TGTGCCAGCACCCTACCCACGACGGGGGAGGATGGCTACACCTTC
TRBJ1-2 TRBV5-1 TRBD1 NA CASRQRGRVDYGYTF TGCGCCAGCAGGCAAAGGGGGCGCGTCGACTATGGCTACACCTTC
TRBJ2-2 TRBV5-1 NA NA CASSAGTTGTGELFF TGCGCCAGCAGCGCAGGGACAACGGGCACCGGGGAGCTGTTTTTT
TRBJ1-5 TRBV28 TRBD1 NA CASTKGAHRPQHF TGTGCGAGCACAAAGGGGGCGCATCGGCCCCAGCATTTT
TRBJ1-5 TRBV6-1 NA NA CASSEVGRRTGEPQHF TGTGCCAGCAGTGAGGTGGGACGCCGGACCGGGGAGCCCCAGCATTTT
TRBJ2-7 TRBV23-1 NA few CASSGQGTYEQYF TGCGCCAGCAGTGGTCAGGGAACCTACGAGCAGTACTTC
TRBJ1-1 TRBV9 TRBD1 NA CASSDRGGTEAFF TGTGCCAGCAGCGACAGGGGTGGGACTGAAGCTTTCTTT
TRBJ2-7 TRBV2 NA NA CATTQSYRTYEQYF TGTGCCACCACCCAGTCATATCGTACCTACGAGCAGTACTTC
TRBJ1-2 TRBV10-3 TRBD1 once CAINRDRRYGYTF TGTGCCATCAATCGGGACAGGAGATATGGCTACACCTTC
TRBJ2-1 TRBV7-9 NA NA CASSLLEGSYNEQFF TGTGCCAGCAGCTTACTTGAAGGGTCCTACAATGAGCAGTTCTTC
TRBJ2-1 TRBV11-2 NA NA CASSFRFGAESNEQFF TGTGCCAGCAGCTTCCGCTTCGGAGCGGAAAGCAATGAGCAGTTCTTC
TRBJ1-1 TRBV29-1 NA NA CSVAAPNMNTEAFF TGCAGCGTTGCGGCACCAAACATGAACACTGAAGCTTTCTTT
TRBJ1-2 TRBV2 NA NA CASSGVGRDGYTF TGTGCCAGCAGTGGCGTGGGGAGGGATGGCTACACCTTC
TRBJ1-1 TRBV6-5 NA NA CASSYSLNTEAFF TGTGCCAGCAGTTACTCACTGAACACTGAAGCTTTCTTT
TRBJ2-7 TRBV28 TRBD1 NA CASRATGTAPYEQYF TGTGCCAGCAGGGCGACCGGGACAGCCCCCTACGAGCAGTACTTC
TRBJ2-1 TRBV29-1 TRBD2 NA CSAHLHETSDEQFF TGCAGCGCTCACCTCCACGAGACTAGCGATGAGCAGTTCTTC
TRBJ2-5 TRBV28 TRBD1 NA CASSWGQQETQYF TGTGCCAGCAGTTGGGGACAGCAAGAGACCCAGTACTTC
TRBJ2-5 TRBV5-4 NA NA CASSYPQGGETQYF TGTGCCAGCAGCTACCCCCAGGGGGGGGAGACCCAGTACTTC
TRBJ2-7 TRBV7-9 TRBD2 NA CASSTGTSGRAYEQYF TGTGCCAGCAGCACTGGGACTAGCGGGAGGGCCTACGAGCAGTACTTC
TRBJ2-1 TRBV28 TRBD2 NA CASSPQGLADNEQFF TGTGCCAGCAGTCCCCAGGGACTAGCGGACAATGAGCAGTTCTTC
TRBJ2-7 TRBV10-3 TRBD1 NA CATWTGEGSYEQYF TGTGCCACCTGGACAGGGGAAGGCTCCTACGAGCAGTACTTC
TRBJ2-2 TRBV6-1 NA NA CASDGGYSGELFF TGTGCCAGCGATGGGGGGTACTCCGGGGAGCTGTTTTTT
TRBJ2-7 TRBV19 TRBD1 NA CASSIEGTGPYEQYF TGTGCCAGTAGTATAGAAGGGACAGGACCCTACGAGCAGTACTTC
TRBJ1-2 TRBV4-3 NA once CASSQDTGVGYGYTF TGCGCCAGCAGCCAAGATACTGGGGTTGGCTATGGCTACACCTTC
TRBJ2-3 TRBV7-7 NA NA CASSLKKGADTQYF TGTGCTAGCAGCTTAAAAAAGGGAGCAGATACGCAGTATTTT
TRBJ2-7 TRBV4-2 NA NA CASSQGLASYEQYF TGTGCCAGCAGCCAAGGGCTAGCGTCCTACGAGCAGTACTTC
TRBJ1-5 TRBV4-1 NA NA CASSQDSDYSNQPQHF TGCGCCAGCAGCCAAGATTCAGACTATAGCAATCAGCCCCAGCATTTT
TRBJ2-3 TRBV9 NA NA CASSVEGLQGTDTQYF TGTGCCAGCAGCGTCGAGGGTCTACAGGGCACAGATACGCAGTATTTT
TRBJ2-7 TRBV5-1 NA NA CASSLGLLKSYEQYF TGCGCCAGCAGCTTGGGTCTGCTGAAATCCTACGAGCAGTACTTC
TRBJ1-4 TRBV5-8 NA NA CASSQRQNFQKLFF TGTGCCAGCAGCCAACGACAGAATTTCCAAAAACTGTTTTTT
TRBJ2-2 TRBV30 NA NA CAWTLGGGTGELFF TGTGCCTGGACCCTGGGGGGAGGCACCGGGGAGCTGTTTTTT
TRBJ2-3 TRBV9 TRBD2 NA CASSGGTSGRAYTDTQYF TGTGCCAGCAGCGGCGGGACTAGCGGGAGGGCTTACACAGATACGCAGTATTTT
TRBJ2-4 TRBV7-3 TRBD1 NA CASSSGQGNIQYF TGTGCCAGCAGCTCGGGACAGGGAAACATTCAGTACTTC
TRBJ2-5 TRBV2 TRBD1 NA CASDRVGETQYF TGTGCCAGCGACAGGGTTGGAGAGACCCAGTACTTC
TRBJ2-5 TRBV7-8 TRBD2 NA CASSSYPGLGETQYF TGTGCCAGCAGCTCGTACCCGGGACTAGGCGAGACCCAGTACTTC
TRBJ2-3 TRBV27 TRBD1 NA CASNRQGKPQYF TGTGCCAGTAACCGACAGGGTAAACCGCAGTATTTT
TRBJ2-1 TRBV7-2 NA NA CASSVTRGEQFF TGTGCCAGCAGCGTAACTAGAGGTGAGCAGTTCTTC
TRBJ1-1 TRBV7-9 NA NA CASSFNAREAFF TGTGCCAGCAGCTTTAACGCGAGGGAAGCTTTCTTT
TRBJ2-5 TRBV9 NA NA CASSSQETQYF TGTGCCAGCAGCTCGCAAGAGACCCAGTACTTC
TRBJ2-2 TRBV10-3 TRBD2 NA CAIRGTSGTGELFF TGTGCCATCAGAGGGACTAGCGGAACTGGGGAGCTGTTTTTT
TRBJ2-4 TRBV9 NA NA CASSDAPGTAKNIQYF TGTGCCAGCAGCGACGCTCCAGGGACAGCCAAAAACATTCAGTACTTC
TRBJ2-7 TRBV13 NA NA CASSYGNEQYF TGTGCCAGCAGCTATGGTAACGAGCAGTACTTC